The TCR beta chain under discussion was sequenced for a study of blood T cell repertoires in COVID-19 (dated by TCRdb to the early 2020s). At the level of the whole study: Collaborator samples came from the United States, Italy and Spain and covered acute and convalescent phases of COVID-19. The prospective study material was composed of cDNA or gDNA derived from T cells, B-cell-depleted T cells, or PBMCs. The samples were drawn from the first 160 participants of the ongoing ImmuneRACE study and from some 1,300 subjects provided by 6 global collaborators. Nearly every sample came with metadata listing a de-identified subject ID, COVID-19 status, age in years and sex. Where available, HLA class I and class II types were taken from metadata supplied by the sample provider and were not determined by assay-based typing. The repertoires were released in a freely available public database intended as a resource for research on the immune response to SARS-CoV-2. Subjects who had been exposed to COVID-19, were actively infected with it, or had recovered from it provided the deeply sampled blood TCRbeta repertoires that made up the dataset. What the work shows at the level of the full study, not this receptor alone: How much clinical and demographic metadata was included differed by source and by participant, and the metadata was provided uncurated.

As to this clone: The antigen this receptor binds is unknown. The record has no base qualities; no much larger clone is one base away.

Each collaborating institution followed its own protocols to collect whole blood in K2EDTA tubes. For TCRbeta analysis, collaborators shipped samples as frozen whole blood, isolated PBMCs, or DNA extracted from either of those sample types. Counted from cysteine to phenylalanine, this CDR3 has 15 amino acids. Only the CDR3 DNA is retained, 45 bases long and in frame from the first base. The germline V end is reduced by 6 bases and the J end by 4 bases; junction bases left unmatched: 7. In the germline V gene, CDR1 corresponds to SNHLY and CDR2 to FYNNEI. TCRbeta CDR3 regions were amplified from genomic DNA by means of the immunoSEQ Assay, a bias-controlled multiplex PCR. The paper's data handling went like this. Nucleated cell counts per sample were estimated from amplification of reference gene primers within the assay. To quantify the absolute abundance of each unique TCRbeta CDR3 rearrangement, sequence reads were collapsed and filtered. For each sample, productive Simpson clonality was calculated by taking the square root of Simpson's diversity index across productive rearrangements. TCRdb retrieved this table from immuneACCESS and kept in-frame rearrangements only. Not all clones are present; in checked studies, unresolved V genes account for under half, and no reason is known for the remainder. V and J calls and clone size are those listed in that table; D and trimming were worked out from the DNA. The sample contains nearly 95,000 clones, 85% to 90% of them found a single time. The ten largest clones add up to roughly 1.5% of the sample.

Sequenced material: peripheral blood. The clonotype was recovered from a human donor with active COVID-19. The donor label of this sample is uncertain. The chain uses TRBV2 and TRBJ2-2; 8 of the junction bases match TRBD1. The CDR3 is CASRPGQVTTGELFF. The DNA sequence is TGTGCCAGCAGGCCGGGACAGGTCACCACCGGGGAGCTGTTTTTT. This CDR3, with the reference TRBV2 and TRBJ2-2 proteins standing in past its ends, gives the full variable domain EPEVTQTPSHQVTQMGQEVILRCVPISNHLYFYWYRQILGQKVEFLVSFYNNEISEKSEIFDDQFSVERPDGSNFTLKIRSTKLEDSAMYFCASRPGQVTTGELFFGEGSRLTVL.